This TCR beta chain was identified in a study of identical twins. The V and J ends lost 4 bases and 6 bases respectively, with 10 bases between them. Germline V lookup: CDR1 SQVTM, CDR2 ANQGSEA. The CDR3 spans 12 residues. Template switching (which added a universal primer site) was used, and cDNA carried unique molecular identifiers. A single record per CDR3 protein comes from TCRdb applying MiXCR to the 5' RACE reads. This table has about 520,000 distinct CDR3 sequences, 22% appearing once. These same data were also listed under a study on T cells expressing NK-cell markers. From that second work: The sequencing cohort of eight donors included seven HCMV-seropositive individuals and one seronegative individual.

The TCR comes from a woman younger than 30 in good health. Source material: CD4+ T cells sorted from blood. The chain combines TRBV29-1 with TRBJ1-3; D call uncertain. In DNA, the CDR3 is TGCAGCGTTGTGGAGGGCACAAACACCATATATTTT. Amino acid sequence: CSVVEGTNTIYF.